This record covers a single TCR beta chain. No antigen is known for it. For every CD8+ T cell subset, under 350,000 cells were flow-sorted straight into RLT lysis buffer, and each subset was sorted in triplicate. Naive CD8+ T cells were defined stringently as CD45RO-CCR7+CD27+CD95- to exclude memory contaminants. Peripheral blood mononuclear cells were isolated from buffy coats by standard density gradient centrifugation. A FACSAria III was used to flow-sort naive CD8+ T cells into CXCR3-negative and CXCR3-positive populations. Total RNA was extracted from sorted cells with an RNeasy Mini Kit. These data come from a study of CXCR3-negative and CXCR3-positive naive CD8 T cells (dated by TCRdb to the late 2010s). Study-level background: In total, some 150 million TRB reads were obtained, corresponding to roughly 1.5 +/- 0.3 million reads per library. Data from ten or so donors, pooled across two independent experiments, went into the diversity and physicochemical repertoire analyses. The TRBV-TRBJ cluster analysis covered naive subsets from about 5 donors and memory cells from 3 donors. The study at large found these results: Freshly isolated PBMCs were used for most assays because CXCR3 expression partially decreased after cryopreservation. TRB CDR3s from CXCR3-positive naive cells showed higher hydrophobicity (lower Kidera factor 4), lower energy, and higher strength and volume indices than CXCR3-negative naive cells. TRBV-TRBJ usage was similar between naive CXCR3-negative and CXCR3-positive cells from the same donor, while memory cells showed distinct patterns. Because surface CD5, which is linked to self-reactivity in mice, was comparable between the naive subsets, TCR interaction strength was also inferred from TRB CDR3 physicochemical properties. Both naive subsets had comparably high repertoire diversity, while memory CD8+ T cells had much lower repertoire diversity.

The listed sequencing device is NextSeq 550. The Human TCR Profiling Kit (MiLaboratory) was used to prepare UMI-labeled 5' RACE TRB cDNA libraries. The full amount of extracted RNA was used for cDNA synthesis, and the full amount of resulting cDNA was used for PCR amplification. Libraries were prepared in parallel with an identical number of PCR cycles. Concerning the study's data processing: With a minimum of two reads required per UMI, MIGEC and MiXCR pulled out about 54,000 +/- 9,700 unique UMI-labeled TRB cDNA molecules from each library. On average, each library contained about 40,000 +/- 10,000 functional in-frame TRB CDR3 nucleotide clonotypes without stop codons. After each sample was downsampled to 5000 UMI-labeled TRB molecules, VDJtools was used to calculate diversity metrics such as normalized Shannon-Wiener and Chao1. For the central five CDR3 residues, VDJtools calculated physicochemical properties weighted by clonotype size, namely interaction energy, strength, volume and Kidera factor 4. Based on TCRdb reprocessing of the reads, there is one entry per CDR3 protein sequence, and DNA is missing. TCRdb, rather than the study authors, made the V and J calls. The table held for this sample gives roughly 120,000 distinct CDR3 sequences. The ten largest make up 0.59% of the sample.

According to the germline V gene (reference sequence), CDR1 reads GTSNPN and CDR2 reads SVGIG. The CDR3 numbers 12 residues from cysteine through phenylalanine. DNA for this receptor is not on file. The sample consisted of naive CXCR3+ CD8+ T cells from blood. This specimen's cell subset or site label, interpreted: CD45RO-CCR7+CD27+CD95- naive CD8+ T cells expressing CXCR3 (TNR3+). The TCR sequence derives from a human donor in good health. Some clones in this sample may be carry-over from other donors' samples. The chain uses TRBV30 and TRBJ2-7; lacking DNA, the TRBD1 call made by TCRdb goes unchecked. The CDR3 reads as follows: CAWSTGSGEQYF.